The rows below give T cell receptor beta chains drawn from one sample of a study of cytomegalovirus exposure and HLA in healthy donors. The assay was immunoSEQ multiplex PCR, and TCRdb's table has in-frame clones only and misses some. The sample has approximately 300,000 clones, 80% to 90% seen once. The specimen sequenced was PBMCs. The receptors shown here come from a woman aged 40 to 50 in good health and CMV-seropositive. The CDR3 runs from the conserved cysteine through the conserved F or W. Each record gives: J gene, clone size, V gene, D gene, CDR3 DNA, CDR3 protein. A D gene is named only where the DNA matches it firmly. Size is stated for part of the rows, as once, few or many counts, or as a class when the clone is expanded.

>TRBJ2-5|-|TRBV11-2|-
TGTGCCAGCAGCTTAGATAGGACATCAATGGGGAAGACCCAGTACTTC
CASSLDRTSMGKTQYF
>TRBJ2-5|once|TRBV9|TRBD2
TGTGCCAGCAGCGCCGGGACTAGCGGGAACCAAGAGACCCAGTACTTC
CASSAGTSGNQETQYF
>TRBJ2-1|-|TRBV27|TRBD2
TGTGCCAGCAGTTGGACTAGCGGGAGGTTATTTGACAATGAGCAGTTCTTC
CASSWTSGRLFDNEQFF
>TRBJ2-7|-|TRBV7-3|-
TGTGCCAGCAGCTTAGACACCACCTACGAGCAGTACTTC
CASSLDTTYEQYF
>TRBJ2-2|-|TRBV5-6|-
TGTGCCAGCAGCGGAGGGACTCCTACTGACGGGGAGCTGTTTTTT
CASSGGTPTDGELFF
>TRBJ2-1|-|TRBV19|TRBD2
TGTGCCAGTAGTAAGCCTTTAGCGGGAGGCGGGTACAATGAGCAGTTCTTC
CASSKPLAGGGYNEQFF
>TRBJ2-7|-|TRBV10-3|TRBD1
TGTGCCATCGATCCAGGGGGAATTGGCGAGCAGTACTTC
CAIDPGGIGEQYF
>TRBJ2-7|-|TRBV7-8|-
TGTGCCAGCAGCCCCCTTTACGAGCAGTACTTC
CASSPLYEQYF
>TRBJ1-2|-|TRBV6-6|-
TGTGCCAGCAGTTCCCAACTCGACGGGTATGGCTACACCTTC
CASSSQLDGYGYTF
>TRBJ1-1|-|TRBV14|-
TGTGCCAGCAGCCAAGTCGGTCGTCAAGCTTTCTTT
CASSQVGRQAFF
>TRBJ1-4|-|TRBV7-8|-
TGTGCCAGCAGCTTAGCAGCGACAGCAACTAATGAAAAACTGTTTTTT
CASSLAATATNEKLFF
>TRBJ2-7|-|TRBV12-1|-
TGTGCCAGCAGCTTTGTGGTGACTAGCGGGAGTAAGAACGAGCAGTACTTC
CASSFVVTSGSKNEQYF
>TRBJ1-1|-|TRBV19|-
TGTGCCAGTATGGGAGGGAACACTGAAGCTTTCTTT
CASMGGNTEAFF
>TRBJ2-5|once|TRBV5-4|-
TGTGCCAGCAGCTTGGCTCTCGAAGAGACCCAGTACTTC
CASSLALEETQYF
>TRBJ2-3|-|TRBV29-1|TRBD2
TGCAGCGTTGTAGGTCTAGCGGGCACAGATACGCAGTATTTT
CSVVGLAGTDTQYF
>TRBJ2-2|-|TRBV25-1|-
TGTGCCAGCAGTGCCCAAATCGGGGGATCGAACACCGGGGAGCTGTTTTTT
CASSAQIGGSNTGELFF
>TRBJ2-1|-|TRBV7-9|-
TGTGCCAGCAGCCGAGGTCCAGCCAACATCTACAATGAGCAGTTCTTC
CASSRGPANIYNEQFF
>TRBJ2-1|once|TRBV28|TRBD2
TGTGCCAGCAGTTTCTTCGGGACTAGCGGGAGGAATGAGCAATTCTTC
CASSFFGTSGRNEQFF
>TRBJ2-1|-|TRBV30|TRBD1
TGTGCCTGGAATCGTGACAGGGGTAGGGATGAGCAGTTCTTC
CAWNRDRGRDEQFF
>TRBJ1-4|-|TRBV5-4|TRBD1
TGTGCCAGCAGCCCAGGGGGGTCCAATGAAAAACTGTTTTTT
CASSPGGSNEKLFF
>TRBJ1-1|-|TRBV9|TRBD1
TGTGCCAGCAGCGTAGGATATCGGGACAGGGAGGGACCGAACACTGAAGCTTTCTTT
CASSVGYRDREGPNTEAFF
>TRBJ1-2|-|TRBV28|-
TGTGCCAGCAGCCCGACAGGACTCTATGGCTACACCTTC
CASSPTGLYGYTF
>TRBJ1-5|-|TRBV28|TRBD1
TGTGCCAGCAGTCAACCGGGACAGGGCGCTCAGCCCCAGCATTTT
CASSQPGQGAQPQHF
>TRBJ2-2|-|TRBV7-2|-
TGTGCCAGCAGCTTAGCTAGTCGATCGGGGGAGCTGTTTTTT
CASSLASRSGELFF
>TRBJ2-7|-|TRBV5-1|-
TGCGCCAGCAGCCTTGGGACAACTTACGAGCAGTACTTC
CASSLGTTYEQYF
>TRBJ2-3|few|TRBV5-1|TRBD1
TGCGCCAGCAGCTCGGGACAGGGTTCGGCAGATACGCAGTATTTT
CASSSGQGSADTQYF
>TRBJ2-7|-|TRBV7-9|TRBD2
TGTGCAAGACTAGGGGGACTAGCGGGAGCCCCCTACGAGCAGTACTTC
CARLGGLAGAPYEQYF
>TRBJ2-1|-|TRBV27|-
TGTGCCAGCAGTTTCCCTCTAGCAGATGAGCAGTTCTTC
CASSFPLADEQFF
>TRBJ1-1|-|TRBV5-1|TRBD1
TGCGCCAGCAGCTCGGGGACAGGGGGCGCGACGTGGAACACTGAAGCTTTCTTT
CASSSGTGGATWNTEAFF
>TRBJ2-2|-|TRBV30|TRBD2
TGTGCCTGGAGCCGGACTAGCGGGAGGGTGGGCGGGGAGCTGTTTTTT
CAWSRTSGRVGGELFF
>TRBJ2-5|-|TRBV27|TRBD1
TGTGCCAGTAGGGGGACAGGGGCACAAGAGACCCAGTACTTC
CASRGTGAQETQYF
>TRBJ2-7|-|TRBV5-1|TRBD1
TGCGCCAGCAGCTTGACAGGGGTCTCTACCTACGAGCAGTACTTC
CASSLTGVSTYEQYF
>TRBJ1-1|few|TRBV27|TRBD1
TGTGCCAGCAGTAAGGGACAGCCGAACACTGAAGCTTTCTTT
CASSKGQPNTEAFF
>TRBJ2-5|-|TRBV29-1|-
TGCAGCGTTGAAGAACCGGGAGTGCAGACCCAGTACTTC
CSVEEPGVQTQYF
>TRBJ2-3|few|TRBV7-8|-
TGTGCCAGCAGCTTAGCATTTTCCTTCTCAGATACGCAGTATTTT
CASSLAFSFSDTQYF
>TRBJ2-7|-|TRBV29-1|-
TGCAGCGTTGAGGGAGACTCCTACGAGCAGTACTTC
CSVEGDSYEQYF
>TRBJ1-4|once|TRBV29-1|TRBD1
TGCAGCGTTGGCCTGACAGGGGGTAATGAAAAACTGTTTTTT
CSVGLTGGNEKLFF
>TRBJ2-7|-|TRBV7-2|-
TGTGCCAGCAGCTTAGAGCCAGGTCACGACTACGAGCAGTACTTC
CASSLEPGHDYEQYF
>TRBJ1-1|-|TRBV9|-
TGTGCCAGCTCTTCAGGGGCAAACACTGAAGCTTTCTTT
CASSSGANTEAFF
>TRBJ2-5|once|TRBV4-2|TRBD2
TGTGCCAGCAGCCAAGAGAGTACTAGCGGGAACCTACAAGAGACCCAGTACTTC
CASSQESTSGNLQETQYF
>TRBJ1-1|few|TRBV27|-
TGTGCCAGCAGTCTCAGGGGTTTTGGTTCTGAAGCTTTCTTT
CASSLRGFGSEAFF
>TRBJ2-1|-|TRBV7-9|-
TGTGCCAGCAGCCTTGAATGGTTCAAGGCAGGGGCGATGGAGTTCTTC
CASSLEWFKAGAMEFF
>TRBJ1-5|-|TRBV25-1|-
TGTGCCAGCAGTGAATCAGGGATTCATGGGCAGCCCCAGCATTTT
CASSESGIHGQPQHF
>TRBJ2-1|-|TRBV5-6|-
TGTGCCAGCAGCTTGGGGCCCAGCTCCTACAATGAGCAGTTCTTC
CASSLGPSSYNEQFF
>TRBJ2-4|once|TRBV5-1|TRBD1
TGCGCCAGCAGCGAAATTACAGGGGGCAACAGTCAGTACTTC
CASSEITGGNSQYF
>TRBJ2-3|-|TRBV5-6|-
TGTGCCAGCAGCTCTTTGGGCGCAGCCTCGCCAGATACGCAGTATTTT
CASSSLGAASPDTQYF
>TRBJ2-7|-|TRBV20-1|-
TGCAGTGCTAGAGAGTCGGTGGAGCAGTACTTC
CSARESVEQYF